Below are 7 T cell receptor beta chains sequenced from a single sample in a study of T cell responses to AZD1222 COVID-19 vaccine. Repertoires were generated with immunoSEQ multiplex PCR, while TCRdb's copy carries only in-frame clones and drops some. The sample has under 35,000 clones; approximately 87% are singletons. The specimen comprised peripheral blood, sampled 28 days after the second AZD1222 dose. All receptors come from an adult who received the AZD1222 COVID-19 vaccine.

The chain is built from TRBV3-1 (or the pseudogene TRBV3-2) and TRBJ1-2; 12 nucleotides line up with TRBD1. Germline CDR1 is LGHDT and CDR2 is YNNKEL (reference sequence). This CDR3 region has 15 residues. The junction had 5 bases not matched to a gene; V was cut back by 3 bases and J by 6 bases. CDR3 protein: CASSHRDRGRNGYTF. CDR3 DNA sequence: TGTGCCAGCAGCCACAGGGACAGGGGGCGGAATGGCTACACCTTC.

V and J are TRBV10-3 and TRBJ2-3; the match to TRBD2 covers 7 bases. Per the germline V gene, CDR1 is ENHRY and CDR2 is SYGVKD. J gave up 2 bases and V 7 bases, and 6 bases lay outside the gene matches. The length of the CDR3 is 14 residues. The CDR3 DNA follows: TGTGCCATCAATGGACTAGGGATCACAGATACGCAGTATTTT. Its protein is CAINGLGITDTQYF.

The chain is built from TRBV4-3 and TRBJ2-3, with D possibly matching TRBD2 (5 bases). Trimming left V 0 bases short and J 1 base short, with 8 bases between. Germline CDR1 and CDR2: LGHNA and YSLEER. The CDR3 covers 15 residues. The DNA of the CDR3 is TGCGCCAGCAGCCAAGATCGGGGAGGCACAGATACGCAGTATTTT. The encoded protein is CASSQDRGGTDTQYF.

CDR3 amino acids: CASSSIRGQGVYEQYF. DNA for the CDR3: TGTGCCAGCAGCTCGATACGAGGACAGGGGGTCTACGAGCAGTACTTC. The rearrangement links TRBV11-2 to TRBJ2-7; 10 bases fit TRBD1. The J segment lost 3 bases and the V segment lost 4 bases, leaving 9 bases of the junction unmatched. Germline lookup yields CDR1 SGHAT and CDR2 FQNNGV. There are 16 residues in the CDR3.

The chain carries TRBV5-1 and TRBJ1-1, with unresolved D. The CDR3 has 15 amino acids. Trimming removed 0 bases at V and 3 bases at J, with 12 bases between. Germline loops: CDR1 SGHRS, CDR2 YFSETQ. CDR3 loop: CASSLEVGLDTEAFF. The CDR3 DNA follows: TGCGCCAGCAGCTTGGAGGTGGGTTTAGACACTGAAGCTTTCTTT.

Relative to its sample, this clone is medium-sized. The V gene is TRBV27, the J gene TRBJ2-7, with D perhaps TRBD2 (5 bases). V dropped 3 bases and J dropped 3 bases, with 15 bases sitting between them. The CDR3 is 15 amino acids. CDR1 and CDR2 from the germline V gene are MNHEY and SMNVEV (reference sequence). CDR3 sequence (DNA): TGTGCCAGCAGTTTTGCTACTGGTGGAGGCTACGAGCAGTACTTC. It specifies CASSFATGGGYEQYF.

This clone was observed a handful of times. This CDR3 reads CASSSWTLNTGELFF. Here the CDR3 DNA reads TGCGCCAGCAGCTCTTGGACTCTAAACACCGGGGAGCTGTTTTTT. The rearrangement links TRBV4-1 to TRBJ2-2, with TRBD2 as a possible D gene (5 bases). The germline CDR1 and CDR2 sequences are MGHRA and YSYEKL. CDR3 size: 15 residues. The V end lost 5 bases, the J end lost 2 bases, and 12 bases lay between the germline ends.